The 11 T cell receptor beta chains given below trace back to one sample, sequenced in a study of blood T cells in healthy people across ages. For the second PCR, which ran for about 7 to 11 cycles, a sample-barcoded 5' primer and a J-beta primer mix were used. TCRdb ran MiXCR on the 5' RACE reads and lists one entry per CDR3 protein. Among some 640,000 distinct CDR3 sequences listed, more than 40% were seen once. Specimen: blood. These receptors all come from an older woman in good health.

The chain is built from TRBV3-1 and TRBJ2-4; D is ambiguous. Matching the DNA end better, TRBJ2-7 makes the J call doubtful. CDR3 length: 14 amino acids. Germline V gives CDR1 LGHDT, CDR2 YNNKEL (reference sequence). CDR3: CASGVGGRSHEQYF. The CDR3 DNA follows: TGTGCCAGCGGGGTCGGCGGCAGATCCCACGAGCAGTACTTC.

This clonotype was counted a few times. This chain joins TRBV20-1 and TRBJ2-7, with a weak D call TRBD2 (5 bases). The germline gives CDR1 DFQATT, CDR2 SNEGSKA (reference sequence). This CDR3 spans 13 amino acids. The germline V and J ends were trimmed by 8 bases and 2 bases, with 16 bases remaining between them. CDR3 DNA: TGCAGTAGTCTAGCTTCCCGTACCTACGAGCAGTACTTC. Protein sequence: CSSLASRTYEQYF.

The V and J genes are TRBV29-1 and TRBJ2-2; D assignment may be TRBD1 or TRBD2 (5 bases each). In germline, CDR1 is SQVTM, CDR2 ANQGSEA. The V and J ends lost 4 bases and 6 bases respectively, with 15 bases between them. The CDR3 has 14 residues. The CDR3 DNA follows: TGCAGCGTTGGATCGGGACCTGATTCCGGGGAGCTGTTTTTT. Encoded protein: CSVGSGPDSGELFF.

The V gene is TRBV9, the J gene TRBJ2-1; 13 nucleotides line up with TRBD2. After removal of 0 bases from V and 7 bases from J, the junction contained 4 bases not matched to a gene. This CDR3 is built from 16 residues. CDR1 is SGDLS, CDR2 YYNGEE, per germline. The CDR3 protein is CASSVGGGLAGNEQFF. Written as DNA, the CDR3 is TGTGCCAGCAGCGTAGGGGGGGGACTAGCGGGAAATGAGCAGTTCTTC.

Only a few counts were recorded for this clonotype. The chain links TRBV6-5 to TRBJ2-7; 10 bases agree with TRBD2. The CDR3 has 17 amino acids. The germline CDR1 and CDR2 sequences are MNHEY and SVGAGI. V lost 2 bases to trimming and J lost 2 bases; unmatched junction nucleotides: 9. The CDR3 DNA follows: TGTGCCAGCAGTTACGGTTTCGGAGCGGGAGGGACCTACGAGCAGTACTTC. This translates into CASSYGFGAGGTYEQYF.

The chain links TRBV29-1 to TRBJ2-7; perhaps TRBD2 as D (6 bases). This CDR3 has 13 amino acids. CDR1 and CDR2 (germline): SQVTM, ANQGSEA. V gave up 6 bases and J gave up 4 bases, with 16 bases separating them. Written as DNA, the CDR3 is TGCAGCGTGGTTTCGGGAGCGAAATACGAGCAGTACTTC. Protein sequence: CSVVSGAKYEQYF.

This clonotype was counted only a few times. The chain links TRBV7-9 to TRBJ2-5; possible D gene TRBD2, 5 bases. Germline V lookup: CDR1 SEHNR, CDR2 FQNEAQ (reference sequence). The V end was cut by 4 bases, the J end by 2 bases, with 11 bases between. The CDR3 spans 14 residues. CDR3 loop: CASSSRAVQETQYF. CDR3 sequence (DNA): TGTGCCAGCAGCTCGAGGGCAGTACAAGAGACCCAGTACTTC. Drawing the rest from reference TRBV7-9 and TRBJ2-5, the complete variable domain is DTGVSQNPRHKITKRGQNVTFRCDPISEHNRLYWYRQTLGQGPEFLTYFQNEAQLEKSRLLSDRFSAERPKGSFSTLEIQRTEQGDSAMYLCASSSRAVQETQYFGPGTRLLVL.

J is TRBJ2-3 and V is TRBV18, with TRBD2 identical over 13 bases. Per the germline V gene, CDR1 is KGHSH and CDR2 is LQKENI. The CDR3 extends over 17 amino acids. Germline trimming cut 6 bases from V and 3 bases from J; bases unmatched to any gene: 9. In DNA form, the CDR3 reads TGTGCCAGCTCCCCCGGACTAGCGGGAGAGAATACAGATACGCAGTATTTT. Its protein is CASSPGLAGENTDTQYF.

This clonotype has a single count. This chain uses TRBV20-1 with TRBJ2-7; 8 nucleotides match TRBD1. The CDR3 length is 14 residues. The J segment lost 4 bases and the V segment lost 7 bases, leaving 12 bases of the junction unmatched. Germline CDR1 DFQATT, CDR2 SNEGSKA (reference sequence). The CDR3 nucleotides read TGCAGTGTTCTCGGACAGGGACCTAAGTACGAGCAGTACTTC. Its translation: CSVLGQGPKYEQYF.

This clonotype came up many times. The chain joins TRBV4-2 to TRBJ2-3; TRBD2 aligns across 9 bases. From germline, CDR1 is LGHNA and CDR2 YNFKEQ. V lost 2 bases, J lost 4 bases, and 4 bases stayed unmatched. CDR3 length: 15 residues. The CDR3 region is CASSQLTSGADTQYF. CDR3 DNA sequence: TGTGCCAGCAGCCAATTGACTAGCGGTGCAGATACGCAGTATTTT.

Written as DNA, the CDR3 is TGCGCCAGCAGCCCCCGGGACAGGGTTACAGATACGCAGTATTTT. The encoded protein is CASSPRDRVTDTQYF. This rearrangement joins TRBV4-3 to TRBJ2-3; 9 nucleotides agree with TRBD1. The CDR3 covers 15 residues. V trimming: 4 bases; J trimming: 3 bases; junction bases outside the gene matches: 5. Germline loops: CDR1 LGHNA, CDR2 YSLEER.